These 23 T cell receptor beta chains were all obtained from the same sample, sequenced in a study of blood T cell repertoires in COVID-19. Some clones are missing from TCRdb's copy, which holds only in-frame ones; the method was immunoSEQ multiplex PCR. The repertoire includes a few hundred thousand clones, 80% to 85% of them detected once, and approximately 3.2% sits in the top ten. The source material was peripheral blood. These receptors all stem from a woman between 18 and 29 years old with acute or convalescent COVID-19.

There are a few counts of this clone. The chain links TRBV3-1 (or the pseudogene TRBV3-2) to TRBJ2-1; TRBD2 matches 8 bases. This CDR3 is built from 16 residues. The germline V gene encodes CDR1 LGHDT and CDR2 YNNKEL (reference sequence). J gave up 3 bases and V 0 bases, and 4 bases lay outside the gene matches. CDR3: CASSQDSGGFYNEQFF. CDR3 nucleotide sequence: TGTGCCAGCAGCCAAGATTCGGGAGGGTTCTACAATGAGCAGTTCTTC.

The rearrangement links TRBV14 to TRBJ2-1, with 8 bases matching TRBD2. The CDR3 runs to 15 residues. Trimming took 6 bases from V and 8 from J; bases not matched to a gene: 12. CDR1 is SGHDN and CDR2 is FVKESK in the germline V gene. In DNA, the CDR3 is TGTGCCAGCAGTCGAATAGCGGGAATGATCGATGAGCAGTTCTTC. It is translated as CASSRIAGMIDEQFF.

This chain connects TRBV5-1 to TRBJ2-5; TRBD2 might be the D (6 bases). This CDR3 comprises 18 residues. The V and J ends lost 0 bases and 2 bases respectively, with 20 bases between them. Per germline, CDR1 SGHRS and CDR2 YFSETQ. CDR3 nucleotide sequence: TGCGCCAGCAGCTTGGGTCTGGGCGGCCCCCGGGGGCAAGAGACCCAGTACTTC. It is translated as CASSLGLGGPRGQETQYF. Complete variable domain (other parts from reference TRBV5-1 and TRBJ2-5): KAGVTQTPRYLIKTRGQQVTLSCSPISGHRSVSWYQQTPGQGLQFLFEYFSETQRNKGNFPGRFSGRQFSNSRSEMNVSTLELGDSALYLCASSLGLGGPRGQETQYFGPGTRLLVL.

The chain combines TRBV6-4 with TRBJ2-1; TRBD2 matches at 13 bases. Losses at the gene ends were 5 bases for V and 7 bases for J; bases not matched to a gene: 5. Germline CDR1 reads MRHNA; CDR2 reads SNTAGT. The CDR3 runs 15 residues. CDR3 nucleotides: TGTGCCAGCAGTAAACTAGCGGGAGGGCCAAATGAGCAGTTCTTC. The encoded protein is CASSKLAGGPNEQFF.

This chain links TRBV3-1 (or the pseudogene TRBV3-2) with TRBJ2-1; D remains unclear. The germline CDR1 and CDR2 sequences are LGHDT and YNNKEL (reference sequence). V lost 4 bases and J 0 bases, leaving 19 bases between the germline ends. The CDR3 loop spans 18 amino acids. The CDR3 DNA sequence: TGTGCCAGCAGCCGGATCCGCAGAGGAATAAGCTCCTACAATGAGCAGTTCTTC. Protein product: CASSRIRRGISSYNEQFF.

The chain joins TRBV12-3 or TRBV12-4 to TRBJ1-1; possibly TRBD1 for D (5 bases). The V gene lost 7 bases and the J gene lost 4 bases, with 13 bases spanning the gap. CDR3 length: 13 amino acids. The CDR3 sequence: CASNEQAVTEAFF. The DNA for the CDR3 is TGTGCCAGCAACGAACAGGCGGTCACTGAAGCTTTCTTT.

V is TRBV18 and J is TRBJ2-1, with a tentative D call TRBD2 (5 bases). Germline CDR1 KGHSH, CDR2 LQKENI. Between the trimmed V and J ends, which lost 1 base and 1 base, there was a span of 14 bases. This CDR3 is 17 amino acids long. The CDR3 is CASSPRESVGSYNEQFF. In DNA, the CDR3 is TGTGCCAGCTCACCACGGGAGTCCGTTGGTTCCTACAATGAGCAGTTCTTC.

V and J are TRBV5-6 and TRBJ2-7; 9 bases agree with TRBD2. J was trimmed by 2 bases and V by 4 bases; bases with no gene match: 4. CDR3 length: 14 residues. Germline V lookup: CDR1 SGHDT, CDR2 YYEEEE. CDR3 DNA sequence: TGTGCCAGCAGCCACTCTAGCGGGACCTACGAGCAGTACTTC. Encoded protein: CASSHSSGTYEQYF.

The DNA for the CDR3 is TGTGCCAGCTCAACTGGCGGGAGCTTCGCAGATACGCAGTATTTT. It specifies CASSTGGSFADTQYF. The V gene is TRBV13, the J gene TRBJ2-3; 7 positions agree with TRBD2. V trimming: 8 bases; J trimming: 4 bases; junction bases outside the gene matches: 12. Germline V gives CDR1 PRHDT, CDR2 FYEKMQ (reference sequence). The CDR3 contains 15 residues.

This clone was counted a few times. The rearrangement uses TRBV25-1 and TRBJ2-2; 9 bases are shared with TRBD1. Germline assignment: CDR1 MGHDK and CDR2 SYGVNS. The junction had 4 bases not matched to a gene; V was cut back by 6 bases and J by 5 bases. The CDR3 sequence is 14 residues long. CDR3 DNA: TGTGCCAGCAGGAGGACAGGGGAAACCGGGGAGCTGTTTTTT. It specifies CASRRTGETGELFF.

This clone was seen once. The gene calls are TRBV7-6 and TRBJ1-5; a weak D match, TRBD1 (5 bases). V was clipped by 5 bases and J by 6 bases, with 14 bases between them. The CDR3 totals 14 residues. Germline CDR1 SGHVS, CDR2 FNYEAQ. The CDR3 nucleotides read TGTGCCAGCAGCCCTCAGGGTCAAGGTCAGCCCCAGCATTTT. This sequence encodes CASSPQGQGQPQHF.

Note on this clone: This same CDR3 is encoded by further DNA sequences in the sample. V and J are TRBV4-3 and TRBJ1-2; possible D gene TRBD1, 6 bases. CDR1 is LGHNA, CDR2 YSLEER, per germline. The CDR3 loop spans 16 amino acids. V gave up 0 bases and J gave up 3 bases, with 14 bases separating them. The CDR3 sequence: CASSQDRTGPYYGYTF. In nucleotides, the CDR3 is TGCGCCAGCAGCCAAGATCGAACAGGGCCTTACTATGGCTACACCTTC.

V is TRBV6-6 and J is TRBJ2-7, with 11 bases matching TRBD2. After removal of 0 bases from V and 4 bases from J, the junction contained 5 bases not matched to a gene. The CDR3 loop spans 16 amino acids. Germline values: CDR1 MNHNY, CDR2 SVGAGI (reference sequence). The DNA for the CDR3 is TGTGCCAGCAGTTACTCTAGCGGGAGGGCCTCATACGAGCAGTACTTC. It is translated as CASSYSSGRASYEQYF.

This chain connects TRBV11-2 to TRBJ2-3; no reliable D call. The CDR3 length is 15 residues. Germline V gene lookup returns CDR1 SGHAT and CDR2 FQNNGV. V was shortened by 1 base and J by 3 bases, with 11 bases between the two germline ends. In nucleotides, the CDR3 is TGTGCCAGCAGCTTAGCTCCGACTTTGACAGATACGCAGTATTTT. Encoded protein: CASSLAPTLTDTQYF.

This clone has a handful of counts. CDR3 in DNA: TGCAGCGGCGACCGGTGGGGGGGCCTCTACGAGCAGTACTTC. Translating gives CSGDRWGGLYEQYF. V is TRBV29-1 and J is TRBJ2-7, with D possibly matching TRBD2 (7 bases). V lost 7 bases to trimming and J lost 3 bases, with 19 bases between them. The CDR3 runs 14 residues. The V gene's germline CDR1 is SQVTM and CDR2 ANQGSEA.

The V call is TRBV12-1, the J call TRBJ1-5; the D segment call TRBD1 is taken from the table without a DNA check. TRBV12-1 constitutes a pseudogene. This CDR3 comprises 18 residues. The CDR3 DNA reads as TGTGCCAGCAGCTTAAGTAAATCACAGGCCGATAGCAATCAGCCCCAGCATTTT. Translation gives CASSLSKSQADSNQPQHF.

The rearrangement links TRBV6-5 to TRBJ2-1; 7 bases line up with TRBD2. V was pared by 3 bases and J by 9 bases, with 14 bases of the junction left unmatched. There are 16 residues in the CDR3. Germline V CDR1 and CDR2: MNHEY, SVGAGI. For the CDR3, the DNA is TGTGCCAGCAGTTATCACCCCTTGTCGGGAGGTGGTGAGCAGTTCTTC. This codes for CASSYHPLSGGGEQFF.

The V and J genes are TRBV4-3 and TRBJ2-5; TRBD1 matches at 8 bases. V gave up 3 bases and J gave up 7 bases; unmatched junction bases: 10. The CDR3 runs 15 residues. From germline, CDR1 is LGHNA and CDR2 YSLEER. DNA for the CDR3: TGCGCCAGCAGCCAGGAAGACAGGGGATTGGGGACCCAGTACTTC. This gives the protein CASSQEDRGLGTQYF.

This clone was found a few times. The chain joins TRBV19 to TRBJ2-3; the D is unclear. The CDR3 length is 14 residues. With 0 bases removed from V and 2 bases from J, the gap between germline ends came to 6 bases. In germline, CDR1 is LNHDA, CDR2 SQIVND (reference sequence). The CDR3 reads CASSIDTATDTQYF. The CDR3 DNA sequence: TGTGCCAGTAGTATAGATACAGCCACAGATACGCAGTATTTT.

The chain is built from TRBV19 and TRBJ1-3, with 7 nucleotides matching TRBD1. With 7 bases clipped from V and 5 bases from J, the junction kept 11 bases outside the gene matches. Germline lookup yields CDR1 LNHDA and CDR2 SQIVND (reference sequence). The CDR3 loop spans 15 amino acids. In DNA form, the CDR3 reads TGTGCCAGTACCCACCCACCGGGACAGCGAAACACCATATATTTT. Amino acids: CASTHPPGQRNTIYF.

The chain couples TRBV3-1 (or the pseudogene TRBV3-2) to TRBJ2-5, with TRBD1 matching 9 bases. The CDR3 is 16 residues long. In germline, CDR1 is LGHDT, CDR2 YNNKEL (reference sequence). The trim removed 0 bases at V and 0 bases at J, leaving 2 bases unmatched. The CDR3 protein is CASSQEGTGNQETQYF. In DNA, the CDR3 is TGTGCCAGCAGCCAAGAGGGGACAGGGAACCAAGAGACCCAGTACTTC.

The table lists this clone with many counts. The chain combines TRBV7-2 with TRBJ2-7, with 12 positions matching TRBD2. CDR3 length: 15 residues. CDR1 SGHTA and CDR2 FQGNSA come from the germline V gene. V shed 2 bases and J 4 bases; nucleotides not matched to a gene: 3. As DNA, the CDR3 is TGTGCCAGCAGCTTACTAGCGGGAGGGCCTTACGAGCAGTACTTC. Protein product: CASSLLAGGPYEQYF.

This clone was seen many times. The chain couples TRBV12-3 or TRBV12-4 to TRBJ2-3; D is possibly TRBD2 (6 bases). V lost 5 bases, J lost 8 bases, and 11 bases lay in between. The CDR3 is 12 residues long. CDR3 region: CASSPQGGTQYF. In DNA, the CDR3 is TGTGCCAGCAGTCCCCAGGGAGGTACGCAGTATTTT.